Below, one T cell receptor (beta chain) is given with its context. Antigen: not known. Other DNA sequences in the same sample also yield this CDR3. As defined, naive CD8 cells were CD45RO-negative and positively selected for CCR7, with terminally differentiated effector memory CD45RA+ cells excluded. V shed 5 bases, J shed 2 bases, and the junction held 2 bases outside the gene matches. The CDR3 spans 13 residues. CDR1 and CDR2 from the germline V gene are SNHLY and FYNNEI. This entry comes from a study of shared clonotypes between healthy human individuals. The overall study: CD4 naive cells filled three plates per donor, CD4 memory three, CD8 naive two and CD8 memory one.

Repertoires were generated with immunoSEQ multiplex PCR, while TCRdb's copy carries only in-frame clones and drops some. Here the sample spans about 2.1 million clones, about 94% being singletons. Points from the study as a whole: What rarefaction showed was incomplete sorted-subset sequencing despite large depth.

Sequencing used naive CD8+ T cells from PBMCs. V and J are TRBV2 and TRBJ1-1, with TRBD1 matching over 7 bases. This receptor was taken from a man aged 18 to 29 in good health. Some clones in this sample may be carry-over from other donors' samples. CDR3 loop: CASSPGGNTEAFF. CDR3 coding DNA: TGTGCCAGCAGTCCAGGGGGAAACACTGAAGCTTTCTTT.